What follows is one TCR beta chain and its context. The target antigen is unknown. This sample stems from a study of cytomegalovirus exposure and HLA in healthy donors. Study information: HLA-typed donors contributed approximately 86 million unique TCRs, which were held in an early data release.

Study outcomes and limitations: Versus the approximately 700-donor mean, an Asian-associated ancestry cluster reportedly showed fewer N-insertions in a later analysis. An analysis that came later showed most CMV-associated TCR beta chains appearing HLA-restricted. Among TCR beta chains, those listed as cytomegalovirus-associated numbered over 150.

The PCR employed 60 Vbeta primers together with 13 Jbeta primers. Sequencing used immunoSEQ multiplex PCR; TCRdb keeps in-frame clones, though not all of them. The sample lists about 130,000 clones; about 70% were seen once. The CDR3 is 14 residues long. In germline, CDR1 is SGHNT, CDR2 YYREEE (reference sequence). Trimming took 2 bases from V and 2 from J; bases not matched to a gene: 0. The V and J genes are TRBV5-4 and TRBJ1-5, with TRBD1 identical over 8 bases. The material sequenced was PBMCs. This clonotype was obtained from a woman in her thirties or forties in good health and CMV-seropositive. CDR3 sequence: CASSLQGGNQPQHF. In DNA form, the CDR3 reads TGTGCCAGCAGCTTACAGGGGGGCAATCAGCCCCAGCATTTT.